This T cell receptor (beta chain) stems from a study of cytomegalovirus exposure and HLA in healthy donors. Researchers ran the PCR with 60 Vbeta and 13 Jbeta primers. Sequencing was performed with immunoSEQ multiplex PCR; in TCRdb, only in-frame clones are kept and a portion is missing. The table shows about 160,000 clones, with around 76% occurring only once. This clone has only a few counts. The CDR3 length is 14 residues. Per germline, CDR1 LNHDA and CDR2 SQIVND (reference sequence). The specimen sequenced was PBMCs. This chain connects TRBV19 to TRBJ2-5; D ambiguous. The end of the DNA is better explained by TRBJ2-7, so the J call may be wrong. This clonotype originated in a man between 60 and 70 years old in good health and CMV-seronegative. CDR3 sequence: CASSIGGNDYEQYF. The DNA of the CDR3 is TGTGCCAGTAGTATTGGTGGCAACGACTACGAGCAGTACTTC.